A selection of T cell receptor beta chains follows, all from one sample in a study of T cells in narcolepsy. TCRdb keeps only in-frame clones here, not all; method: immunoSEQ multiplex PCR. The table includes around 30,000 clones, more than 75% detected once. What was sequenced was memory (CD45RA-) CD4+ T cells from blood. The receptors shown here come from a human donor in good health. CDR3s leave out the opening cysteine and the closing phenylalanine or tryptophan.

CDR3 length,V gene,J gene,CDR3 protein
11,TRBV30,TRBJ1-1,AWIGQFFSEAF
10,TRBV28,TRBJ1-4,ASGRANEKLF
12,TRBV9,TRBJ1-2,ASSVSHLDYGYT
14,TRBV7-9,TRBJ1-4,ASSLGDRAKNEKLF
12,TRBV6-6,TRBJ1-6,ASSHRADNSPLH
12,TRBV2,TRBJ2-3,ASRPYKVTDTQY
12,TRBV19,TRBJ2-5,ASSWPGRWETQY
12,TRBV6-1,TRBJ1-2,ASSERRHGGGYT
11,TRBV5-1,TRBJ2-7,ASSLAGEFEQY
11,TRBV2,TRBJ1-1,ASRSTANTEAF
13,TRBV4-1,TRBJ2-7,ASSQEGLGSYEQY
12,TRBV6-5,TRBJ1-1,ASSSTPRNTEAF
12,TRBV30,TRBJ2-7,AWSRFGGTYEQY
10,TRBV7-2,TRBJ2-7,AVRWDSYEQY
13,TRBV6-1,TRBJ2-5,ASSGGGVASETQY
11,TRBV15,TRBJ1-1,ATSWAGNTEAF
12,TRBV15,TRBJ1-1,ATSGYSGNTEAF
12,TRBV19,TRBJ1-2,ASSRTGRDYGYT
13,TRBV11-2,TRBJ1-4,ASSAPGRGREKLF
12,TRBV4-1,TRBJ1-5,ASSPLDSNQPQH
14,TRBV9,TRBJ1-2,ASSVGEGAGDYGYT
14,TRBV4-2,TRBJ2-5,ASSQDGQGGGETQY
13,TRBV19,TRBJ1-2,ASSLGTGGHYGYT
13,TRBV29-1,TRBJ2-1,SVGVGGGGYNEQF
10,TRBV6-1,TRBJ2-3,AAARRTDTQY
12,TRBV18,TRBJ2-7,ASSPDRQSYEQY
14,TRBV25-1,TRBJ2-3,ASSGLWGDGPDTQY
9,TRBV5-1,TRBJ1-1,ASMGNTEAF
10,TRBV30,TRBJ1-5,AWSVADQPQH
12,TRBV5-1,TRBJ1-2,ASSYNDRAYGYT
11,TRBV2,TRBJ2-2,ASSNGNTGELF
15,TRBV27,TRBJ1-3,ASSLGGGSYSGNTIY
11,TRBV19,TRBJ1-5,ASSAGQRQPQH
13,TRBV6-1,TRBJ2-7,ASSEGTGGSYEQY
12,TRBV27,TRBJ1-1,ASCPGTGRLGAF
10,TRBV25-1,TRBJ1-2,ASTDIGGGYT
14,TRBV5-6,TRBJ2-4,ASSRVGPLAKNIQY
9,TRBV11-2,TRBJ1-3,ASSLGNTIY
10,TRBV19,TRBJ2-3,ASRLAGDTQY
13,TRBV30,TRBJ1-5,AWRVQGARGQPQH
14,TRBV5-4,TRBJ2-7,ASSLAGGQASYEQY
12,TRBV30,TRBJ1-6,AWSVGQLESPLH
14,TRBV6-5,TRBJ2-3,ASSYGQRGNPDTQY
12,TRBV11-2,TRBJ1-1,ASSLADLNTEAF
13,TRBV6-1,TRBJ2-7,ASRANRLRASEQY
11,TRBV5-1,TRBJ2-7,ASSLENSYEQY
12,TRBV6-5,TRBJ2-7,ASSYGGQTYEQY
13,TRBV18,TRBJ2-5,ASSPTRDPPGAQY
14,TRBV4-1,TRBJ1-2,ASSQDLYGWDYGYT
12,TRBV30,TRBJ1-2,AWRTPGQPYGYT
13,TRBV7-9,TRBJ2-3,ASSRVAGNTDTQY
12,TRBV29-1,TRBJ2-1,SVELASGYNEQF